The 7 T cell receptor beta chains below were found in one sample sequenced in a study of follicular helper T cells after annual influenza vaccination. Sequenced by immunoSEQ multiplex PCR; TCRdb stores in-frame clones only, minus some. Of almost 9,500 clones in the sample, 80% to 90% are singletons; the top ten hold roughly 0.47%. The sample's time point: 2015-2016 season, pre-vaccination. The source material was CXCR5+ CD38- circulating T follicular helper cells from blood, sampled on the day of influenza vaccination. Subset specified: circulating Tfh, non-naive CD4+CXCR5+PD-1+ (ICOS+CD38+ or ICOS-CD38-). Receptor source: an adult who received the influenza vaccine.

This clone was seen only a few times. The chain links TRBV6-1 to TRBJ2-7, with D perhaps assigned TRBD1 or TRBD2 (7 bases each). CDR3 length: 15 residues. Germline lookup yields CDR1 MNHNS and CDR2 SASEGT. V lost 6 bases, J lost 6 bases, and 21 bases lay in between. The CDR3 bases are TGTGCCAGCAGCCAAGACAGGGTGAGGACTAGCGAGCAGTACTTC. Its protein product is CASSQDRVRTSEQYF.

The chain carries TRBV7-2 and TRBJ2-1; no reliable D call. Germline CDR1 is SGHTA and CDR2 is FQGNSA. There are 13 residues in the CDR3. V was cut by 4 bases and J by 6 bases, with 10 bases left in between. The CDR3 region is CASSSSPGNEQFF. The DNA for the CDR3 is TGTGCCAGCAGCTCAAGTCCGGGCAATGAGCAGTTCTTC.

The V call is TRBV6-1, the J call TRBJ2-2; 8 nucleotides agree with TRBD1. V shed 4 bases, J shed 3 bases, and the junction held 4 bases outside the gene matches. The CDR3 length is 15 residues. Germline V gene data show CDR1 as MNHNS and CDR2 as SASEGT. Here the CDR3 DNA reads TGTGCCAGCAGTGGGGGACAGGCGTACACCGGGGAGCTGTTTTTT. Its translation is CASSGGQAYTGELFF.

This clone was recorded once. The chain couples TRBV7-2 to TRBJ2-7; 9 nucleotides agree with TRBD1. With V trimmed by 5 bases and J by 3 bases, 5 bases remained unmatched. Looked up from germline, CDR1 is SGHTA and CDR2 is FQGNSA. The CDR3 extends over 14 amino acids. CDR3: CASSEDRGYYEQYF. The CDR3 coding sequence is TGTGCCAGCAGCGAAGACAGGGGGTACTACGAGCAGTACTTC. Full variable domain (outside the CDR3, taken from reference TRBV7-2 and TRBJ2-7): GAGVSQSPSNKVTEKGKDVELRCDPISGHTALYWYRQSLGQGLEFLIYFQGNSAPDKSGLPSDRFSAERTGGSVSTLTIQRTQQEDSAVYLCASSEDRGYYEQYFGPGTRLTVT.

The genes are TRBV21-1 and TRBJ1-1; the D segment call TRBD1 is taken from the table without a DNA check. TRBV21-1 is a pseudogene locus. The CDR3 runs to 17 residues. The CDR3 here is CASSKEPTGGWNTEAFF. The CDR3 DNA follows: TGTGCCAGCAGCAAAGAGCCGACAGGCGGTTGGAACACTGAAGCTTTCTTT.

The chain links TRBV4-1 to TRBJ1-4, with D perhaps TRBD1 (6 bases). V lost 3 bases to trimming and J lost 8 bases, with 16 bases between them. The CDR3 length is 15 residues. CDR1 and CDR2 from the germline V gene are MGHRA and YSYEKL. This CDR3 is CASSQVRTVEEKLFF. The DNA of the CDR3 is TGCGCCAGCAGCCAGGTACGGACAGTAGAGGAAAAACTGTTTTTT.

The chain combines TRBV5-6 with TRBJ1-5; D is perhaps TRBD1 (5 bases). V gave up 1 base and J gave up 1 base, with 12 bases separating them. The CDR3 is made up of 16 amino acids. The germline CDR1 and CDR2 sequences are SGHDT and YYEEEE. The chain's CDR3 is CASSLKGSGSNQPQHF. DNA of the CDR3: TGTGCCAGCAGCTTGAAGGGGTCAGGGAGCAATCAGCCCCAGCATTTT.